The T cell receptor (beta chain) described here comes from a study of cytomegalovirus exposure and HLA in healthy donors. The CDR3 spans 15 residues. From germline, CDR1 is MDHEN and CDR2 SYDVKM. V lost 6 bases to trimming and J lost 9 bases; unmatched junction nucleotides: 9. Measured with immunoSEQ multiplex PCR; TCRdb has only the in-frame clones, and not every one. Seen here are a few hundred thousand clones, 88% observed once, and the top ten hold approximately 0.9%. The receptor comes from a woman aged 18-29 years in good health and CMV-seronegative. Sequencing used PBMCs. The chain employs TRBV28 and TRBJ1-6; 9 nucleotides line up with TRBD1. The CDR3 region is CASRYTGTGFSPLHF. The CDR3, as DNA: TGTGCCAGCAGGTACACCGGGACAGGGTTTTCACCCCTCCACTTT.